This TCR beta chain was identified during a study of cytomegalovirus exposure and HLA in healthy donors. Study at large: Both the roughly 120 validation repertoires and the approximately 620 first-cohort repertoires used the same platform, as reported by a later analysis.

This clone was seen a few times. No antigen is known for it. Germline V gene lookup returns CDR1 SEHNR and CDR2 FQNEAQ (reference sequence). V was cut by 7 bases and J by 4 bases, with 6 bases left in between. This CDR3 is 11 amino acids long. This table comes from immunoSEQ multiplex PCR, and its TCRdb copy is limited to in-frame clones, with some not included. The table lists about 160,000 clones, about 90% of them singletons. Study-wide points: Clusters of TCRs from the first cohort tended to co-occur in the roughly 120 validation repertoires (as a later analysis found). Reports indicated that the classifier achieved high specificity and sensitivity in diagnosing cytomegalovirus status.

Source material: PBMCs. The sequence was collected from a woman aged 18-35 years in good health and CMV-seropositive. The gene calls are TRBV7-9 and TRBJ2-3; D uncertain. The chain's CDR3 is CASTESDTQYF. CDR3 DNA: TGTGCCAGCACGGAGTCAGATACGCAGTATTTT.